This T cell receptor (beta chain) was identified in a study of blood T cell repertoires in COVID-19. Study background: Spain, Italy and the United States supplied samples that represented acute and convalescent COVID-19. PBMCs, B-cell-depleted T cells, or T cells provided the cDNA or gDNA that made up the material.

Per the original data handling: Estimation of nucleated cell counts relied on the amplification of reference gene primers. This table comes from immunoSEQ multiplex PCR, and its TCRdb copy is limited to in-frame clones, with some not included. For V, J and clone size, that table is used; D and trimming come from the DNA. The table shows some 49,000 clones, with roughly 90% occurring only once. The CDR3 spans 17 residues. The V end was cut by 4 bases, the J end by 8 bases, with 26 bases between. Germline V gene lookup returns CDR1 SGDLS and CDR2 YYNGEE. The chain has TRBV9 and TRBJ2-3, with D tentatively TRBD1 (8 bases). Sequencing was done on a sample of peripheral blood. The TCR sequence derives from a man between 70 and 80 years old with active COVID-19. The CDR3 nucleotides read TGTGCCAGCAGCCCCCAGGGCAGGACAGGGAGGGTTGGTACGCAGTATTTT. Protein sequence: CASSPQGRTGRVGTQYF.